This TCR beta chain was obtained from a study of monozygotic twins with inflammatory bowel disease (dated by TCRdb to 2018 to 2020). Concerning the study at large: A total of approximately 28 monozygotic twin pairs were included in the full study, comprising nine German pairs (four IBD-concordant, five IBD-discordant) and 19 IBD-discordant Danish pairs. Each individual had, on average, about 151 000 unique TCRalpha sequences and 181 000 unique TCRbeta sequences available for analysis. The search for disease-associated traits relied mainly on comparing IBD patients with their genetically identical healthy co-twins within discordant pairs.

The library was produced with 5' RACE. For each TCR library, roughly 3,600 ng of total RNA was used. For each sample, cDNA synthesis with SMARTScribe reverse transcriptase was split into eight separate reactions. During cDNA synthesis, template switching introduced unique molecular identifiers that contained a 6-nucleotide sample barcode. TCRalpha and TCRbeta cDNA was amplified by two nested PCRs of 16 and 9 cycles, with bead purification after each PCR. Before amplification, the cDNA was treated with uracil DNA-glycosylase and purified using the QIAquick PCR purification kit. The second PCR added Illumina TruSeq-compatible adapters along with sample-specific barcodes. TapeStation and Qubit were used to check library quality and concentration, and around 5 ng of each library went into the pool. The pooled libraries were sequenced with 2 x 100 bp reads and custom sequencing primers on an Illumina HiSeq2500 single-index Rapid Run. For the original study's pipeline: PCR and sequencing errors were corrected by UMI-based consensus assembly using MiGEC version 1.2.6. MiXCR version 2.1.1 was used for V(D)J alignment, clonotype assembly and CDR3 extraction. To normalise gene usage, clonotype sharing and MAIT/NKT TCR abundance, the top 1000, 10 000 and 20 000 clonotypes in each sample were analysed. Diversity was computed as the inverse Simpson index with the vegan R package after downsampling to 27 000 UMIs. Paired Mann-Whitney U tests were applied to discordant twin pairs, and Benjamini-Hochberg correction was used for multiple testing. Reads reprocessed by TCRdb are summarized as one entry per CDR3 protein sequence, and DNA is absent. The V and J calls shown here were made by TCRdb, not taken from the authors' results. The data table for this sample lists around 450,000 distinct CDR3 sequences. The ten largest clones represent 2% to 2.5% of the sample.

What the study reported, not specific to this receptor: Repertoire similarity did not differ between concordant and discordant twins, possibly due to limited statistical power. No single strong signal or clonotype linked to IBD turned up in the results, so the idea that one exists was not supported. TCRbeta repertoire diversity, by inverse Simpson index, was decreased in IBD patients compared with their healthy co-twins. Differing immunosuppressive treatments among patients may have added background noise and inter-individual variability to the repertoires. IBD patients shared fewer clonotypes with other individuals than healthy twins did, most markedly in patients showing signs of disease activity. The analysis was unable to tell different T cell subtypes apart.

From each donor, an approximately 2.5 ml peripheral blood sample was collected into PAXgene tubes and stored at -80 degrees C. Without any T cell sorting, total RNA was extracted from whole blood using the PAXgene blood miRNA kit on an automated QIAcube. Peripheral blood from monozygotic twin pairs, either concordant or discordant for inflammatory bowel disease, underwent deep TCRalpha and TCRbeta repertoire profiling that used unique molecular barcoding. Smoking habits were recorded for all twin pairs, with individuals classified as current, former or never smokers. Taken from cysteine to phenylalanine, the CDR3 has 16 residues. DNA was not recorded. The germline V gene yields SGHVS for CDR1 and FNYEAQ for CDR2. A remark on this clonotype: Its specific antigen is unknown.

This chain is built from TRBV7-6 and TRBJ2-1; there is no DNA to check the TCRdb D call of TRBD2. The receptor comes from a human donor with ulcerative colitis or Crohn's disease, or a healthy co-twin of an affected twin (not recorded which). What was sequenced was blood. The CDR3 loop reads CASSLQSRGRYNEQFF.